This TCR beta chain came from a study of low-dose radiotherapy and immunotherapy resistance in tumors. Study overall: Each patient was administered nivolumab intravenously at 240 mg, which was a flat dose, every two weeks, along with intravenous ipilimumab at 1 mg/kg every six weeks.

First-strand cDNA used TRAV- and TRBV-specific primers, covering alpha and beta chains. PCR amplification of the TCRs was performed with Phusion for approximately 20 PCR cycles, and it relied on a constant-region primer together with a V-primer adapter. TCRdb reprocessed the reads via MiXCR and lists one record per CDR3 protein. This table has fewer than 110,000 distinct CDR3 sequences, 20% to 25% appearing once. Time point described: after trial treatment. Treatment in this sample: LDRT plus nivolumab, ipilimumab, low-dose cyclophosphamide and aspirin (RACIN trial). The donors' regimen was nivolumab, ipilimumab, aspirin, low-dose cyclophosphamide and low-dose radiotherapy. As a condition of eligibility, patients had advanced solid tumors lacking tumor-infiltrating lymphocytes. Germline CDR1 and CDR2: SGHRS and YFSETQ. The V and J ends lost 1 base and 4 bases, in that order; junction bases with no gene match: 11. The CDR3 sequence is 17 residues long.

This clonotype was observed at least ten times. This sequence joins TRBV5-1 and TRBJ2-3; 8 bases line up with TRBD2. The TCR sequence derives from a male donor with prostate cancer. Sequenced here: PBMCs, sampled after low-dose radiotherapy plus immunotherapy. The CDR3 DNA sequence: TGCGCCAGCAGCTTGTGGGTTCAGCGGGGGCCCGCAGATACGCAGTATTTT. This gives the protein CASSLWVQRGPADTQYF. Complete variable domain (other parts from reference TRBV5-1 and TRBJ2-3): KAGVTQTPRYLIKTRGQQVTLSCSPISGHRSVSWYQQTPGQGLQFLFEYFSETQRNKGNFPGRFSGRQFSNSRSEMNVSTLELGDSALYLCASSLWVQRGPADTQYFGPGTRLTVL.